The 14 T cell receptor beta chains in this list originate from one sample, sequenced in a study of T cells after yellow fever vaccination (dated by TCRdb to between 2019 and 2020). Interpreted using the paper, the treatment or condition label stands for: live attenuated yellow fever vaccine strain. The receptor library was made with 5' RACE. Reads for this sample came from an Illumina HiSeq 2500. In-frame beta chains were kept once TCRdb had trimmed the public reads at Q25 with fastp and called clones with MiXCR. Each CDR3 protein appears once, grouped with its most common genes and DNA. The sample data list hundreds of thousands of distinct CDR3 sequences, and approximately 13% of these were observed just once. Of the sample, approximately 15% falls within the top ten clones. The sample consisted of PBMCs, taken on the day of the yellow fever booster vaccination. These receptor sequences come from a man younger than 40 who received the YFV17D yellow fever vaccine.

This clonotype was seen only a few times. The chain uses TRBV27 and TRBJ2-7, with 7 bases that match TRBD2. Germline CDR1 MNHEY, CDR2 SMNVEV (reference sequence). The J segment lost 0 bases and the V segment lost 6 bases, leaving 2 bases of the junction unmatched. There are 13 residues in the CDR3. This CDR3 reads CASRGGSSYEQYF. CDR3 in DNA: TGTGCCAGCAGGGGAGGGAGCTCCTACGAGCAGTACTTC.

In its sample, this clonotype was seen a few times. The gene calls are TRBV12-3 or TRBV12-4 and TRBJ2-7; a weak D match, TRBD1 (6 bases). The CDR3 extends over 14 amino acids. The V end lost 5 bases, the J end lost 3 bases, and 14 bases lay between the germline ends. In DNA, the CDR3 is TGTGCCAGCAGTCCGGACAGCTCCCACTACGAGCAGTACTTC. Translating it yields CASSPDSSHYEQYF.

This clonotype was detected only a few times. The rearrangement uses TRBV12-3 or TRBV12-4 and TRBJ2-7, with D unclear. With 2 bases removed from V and 0 bases from J, the gap between germline ends came to 11 bases. The CDR3 runs to 15 residues. The CDR3 reads CASSLLVGGSYEQYF. The CDR3 DNA reads TGTGCCAGCAGTTTATTAGTAGGCGGCTCCTACGAGCAGTACTTC.

Only a few counts were recorded for this clonotype. The chain carries TRBV5-1 and TRBJ2-3; 7 bases match TRBD2. Germline values: CDR1 SGHRS, CDR2 YFSETQ. V dropped 0 bases and J dropped 3; count of bases not matched to a gene: 7. The CDR3 length is 16 residues. The CDR3 DNA follows: TGCGCCAGCAGCTTGGAATACGCGGGAGAGACAGATACGCAGTATTTT. This encodes CASSLEYAGETDTQYF.

Only a few counts were recorded for this clonotype. The rearrangement links TRBV4-3 to TRBJ2-7, with 12 bases fitting TRBD2. Germline assignment: CDR1 LGHNA and CDR2 YSLEER. J gave up 4 bases and V 8 bases, and 6 bases lay outside the gene matches. The CDR3 sequence is 14 residues long. CDR3 region: CASGKTSGSYEQYF. CDR3 nucleotides: TGCGCCAGCGGGAAGACTAGCGGGAGTTACGAGCAGTACTTC.

This sequence joins TRBV19 and TRBJ2-2, with D tentatively TRBD2 (6 bases). This CDR3 is built from 15 residues. Trimming shortened V by 5 bases and J by 6 bases, and 16 bases separated the two germline ends. Germline V lookup: CDR1 LNHDA, CDR2 SQIVND (reference sequence). CDR3 DNA: TGTGCCAGTAGTCCCCGGAGTAGCGGTCCCGGGGAGCTGTTTTTT. Protein product: CASSPRSSGPGELFF. The variable domain in full, completed from reference TRBV19 and TRBJ2-2, reads DGGITQSPKYLFRKEGQNVTLSCEQNLNHDAMYWYRQDPGQGLRLIYYSQIVNDFQKGDIAEGYSVSREKKESFPLTVTSAQKNPTAFYLCASSPRSSGPGELFFGEGSRLTVL.

The chain is built from TRBV12-3 or TRBV12-4 and TRBJ1-3; 8 nucleotides align to TRBD1. The CDR3 consists of 13 residues. V shed 5 bases and J 4 bases; nucleotides not matched to a gene: 1. The CDR3 here is CASSGTGGNTIYF. The CDR3 DNA follows: TGTGCCAGCAGTGGGACAGGAGGAAACACCATATATTTT.

This clonotype was seen more than once but under ten times. This chain joins TRBV27 and TRBJ2-7, with 10 bases identical to TRBD2. Germline V gene sequence: CDR1 MNHEY, CDR2 SMNVEV (reference sequence). J gave up 4 bases and V 6 bases, and 15 bases lay outside the gene matches. The CDR3 is 17 residues long. In DNA form, the CDR3 reads TGTGCCAGCAGCCCCTCCCTGGCTAGCGGGAGAGAGTACGAGCAGTACTTC. Translated, it gives CASSPSLASGREYEQYF.

V and J are TRBV29-1 and TRBJ2-2; 9 positions match TRBD1. CDR1 is SQVTM, CDR2 ANQGSEA, per germline. V dropped 5 bases and J dropped 7; count of bases not matched to a gene: 5. This CDR3 region has 13 residues. The CDR3 nucleotides read TGCAGCGTTCGGGGACAGGGAGTCGGGGAGCTGTTTTTT. This translates into CSVRGQGVGELFF.

The chain is built from TRBV29-1 and TRBJ2-1, with D possibly matching TRBD2 (7 bases). The V end lost 8 bases, the J end lost 10 bases, and 24 bases lay between the germline ends. This CDR3 is built from 14 residues. Per the germline V gene, CDR1 is SQVTM and CDR2 is ANQGSEA. The CDR3 DNA reads as TGCAGCCCGGGCGGGGGCAGTTCGAGCCCAGAGCAGTTCTTC. Its translation: CSPGGGSSSPEQFF.

V is TRBV20-1 and J is TRBJ2-3; TRBD2 matches at 13 bases. V lost 5 bases, J lost 6 bases, and 14 bases stayed unmatched. CDR3 length equals 17 residues. Per germline, CDR1 DFQATT and CDR2 SNEGSKA (reference sequence). CDR3 residues: CSAAGTSGTKNGDTQYF. In nucleotides, the CDR3 is TGCAGTGCTGCCGGGACTAGCGGGACAAAAAATGGGGATACGCAGTATTTT.

In its sample, this clonotype was seen a few times. The chain has TRBV12-3 or TRBV12-4 and TRBJ2-3; D gene unclear. CDR3 length: 11 residues. Deletions cut 7 bases from V and 7 bases from J, with 9 bases between. The CDR3 here is CASTPENTQYF. The CDR3 bases are TGTGCCAGCACCCCCGAGAATACGCAGTATTTT.

This clonotype has only a few counts. CDR3 nucleotides: TGCGCCAGCAGCTTGGGGGGGCGGCTGAGCTCCTACAATGAGCAGTTCTTC. Amino acid sequence: CASSLGGRLSSYNEQFF. V is TRBV5-1 and J is TRBJ2-1, with D perhaps matching TRBD1 (6 bases). Trimming removed 0 bases from V and 0 bases from J, with 13 bases in between. CDR1 SGHRS and CDR2 YFSETQ come from the germline V gene. The CDR3 spans 17 residues.

The chain is built from TRBV19 and TRBJ2-3; D is unclear. Germline values: CDR1 LNHDA, CDR2 SQIVND (reference sequence). This CDR3 contains 12 residues. V lost 6 bases and J lost 6, with 10 bases in between. The CDR3 loop is CASSTSVDTQYF. CDR3 in DNA: TGTGCCAGTAGCACCTCCGTGGATACGCAGTATTTT.